Following are 15 T cell receptor beta chains from one sample sequenced in a study of human T cells and chemical hapten exposure. A single record per CDR3 protein comes from TCRdb applying MiXCR to the RACE reads. The profile shows 150,000 to 200,000 distinct CDR3 sequences, 20% to 25% of them singletons. Time point: patch test 1, 2 weeks after DPC sensitization. Treatment specified: therapeutic diphenylcyclopropenone sensitization with weekly scalp DPC. Sequencing used whole blood, obtained in connection with sensitization to the hapten diphenylcyclopropenone (DPC). These receptor sequences come from a woman in her fifties or sixties with alopecia areata. Some clones in this sample may be carry-over from other donors' samples.

In this sample, this clonotype turned up a few times. CDR3 amino acids: CASSYRDSYNEQFF. CDR3 bases: TGCGCCAGCAGCTACCGGGACTCCTACAATGAGCAGTTCTTC. The chain recombines TRBV5-1 with TRBJ2-1; D is perhaps TRBD2 (5 bases). Between the trimmed V and J ends, which lost 3 bases and 0 bases, there was a span of 7 bases. There are 14 residues in the CDR3. CDR1 and CDR2 from the germline V gene are SGHRS and YFSETQ. Full variable domain (missing parts from reference TRBV5-1 and TRBJ2-1): KAGVTQTPRYLIKTRGQQVTLSCSPISGHRSVSWYQQTPGQGLQFLFEYFSETQRNKGNFPGRFSGRQFSNSRSEMNVSTLELGDSALYLCASSYRDSYNEQFFGPGTRLTVL.

This chain joins TRBV12-3 or TRBV12-4 and TRBJ2-2; 7 bases are a match to TRBD1. Losses at the gene ends were 5 bases for V and 1 base for J; bases not matched to a gene: 10. The CDR3 is 17 amino acids. The CDR3 loop reads CASSLNRDSRNTGELFF. The CDR3, as DNA: TGTGCCAGCAGTCTAAATCGGGACAGTAGGAACACCGGGGAGCTGTTTTTT.

This sequence joins TRBV20-1 and TRBJ1-6; the match to TRBD1 covers 10 bases. Germline V gene data show CDR1 as DFQATT and CDR2 as SNEGSKA (reference sequence). V shed 0 bases and J 10 bases; nucleotides not matched to a gene: 6. This CDR3 is built from 15 residues. The CDR3 loop is CSARDSGQGGSPLHF. The CDR3 DNA follows: TGCAGTGCTAGAGATTCCGGACAGGGGGGATCACCCCTCCACTTT.

The chain carries TRBV20-1 and TRBJ1-5, with D hard to call. V shed 4 bases and J shed 3 bases, with 10 bases lying between them. Germline V gives CDR1 DFQATT, CDR2 SNEGSKA (reference sequence). The length of the CDR3 is 13 residues. In nucleotides, the CDR3 is TGCAGTGCTACACAGAACAACAATCAGCCCCAGCATTTT. Translation gives CSATQNNNQPQHF.

The chain joins TRBV7-8 to TRBJ2-3, with TRBD2 matching 12 bases. Germline-derived CDR1 and CDR2 are SGHVS and FQNEAQ. Trimming cost V 4 bases and J 6 bases; bases outside gene matches: 17. The CDR3 totals 19 residues. The CDR3 coding sequence is TGTGCCAGCAGCTCGGGTCGGACTAGCGGGAAGAGGCAGCAGGATACGCAGTATTTT. It encodes CASSSGRTSGKRQQDTQYF.

The rearrangement links TRBV5-8 to TRBJ2-5; D gene unclear. Germline V gives CDR1 SGHTS, CDR2 YDEGEE. V shed 0 bases and J shed 9 bases, with 12 bases lying between them. The CDR3 has 13 amino acids. This chain's CDR3 is CASSLGRSLPQYF. DNA for the CDR3: TGTGCCAGCAGCTTGGGACGGTCGTTGCCCCAGTACTTC.

The chain is built from TRBV19 and TRBJ2-2; D gene unclear. The length of the CDR3 is 15 residues. Germline CDR1 and CDR2: LNHDA and SQIVND (reference sequence). Trimming shortened V by 6 bases and J by 5 bases, and 16 bases separated the two germline ends. The CDR3 region has the DNA TGTGCCAGTAGAATCGACCGACAAGCGACCGGGGAGCTGTTTTTT. This translates into CASRIDRQATGELFF. Together with reference TRBV19 and TRBJ2-2, the CDR3 gives the full variable domain: DGGITQSPKYLFRKEGQNVTLSCEQNLNHDAMYWYRQDPGQGLRLIYYSQIVNDFQKGDIAEGYSVSREKKESFPLTVTSAQKNPTAFYLCASRIDRQATGELFFGEGSRLTVL.

This sequence joins TRBV15 and TRBJ2-7; D unclear. The germline V and J ends were trimmed by 1 base and 0 bases, with 10 bases remaining between them. The CDR3 is 15 residues long. The germline V gene has CDR1 LNHNV and CDR2 YYDKDF (reference sequence). The CDR3 coding sequence is TGTGCCACCAGCAGAGTTCCTACAGCCTCCTACGAGCAGTACTTC. Protein product: CATSRVPTASYEQYF.

This clonotype was observed many times. The chain recombines TRBV5-1 with TRBJ2-1; D not resolved. The germline CDR1 and CDR2 sequences are SGHRS and YFSETQ. Deletions cut 0 bases from V and 0 bases from J, with 7 bases between. The CDR3 loop spans 15 amino acids. This CDR3 is CASSLGRSSYNEQFF. The CDR3 DNA reads TGCGCCAGCAGCTTGGGGCGGAGCTCCTACAATGAGCAGTTCTTC.

V gene TRBV24-1 combines with J gene TRBJ2-1; TRBD1 is a possible D gene (6 bases). From germline, CDR1 is KGHDR and CDR2 SFDVKD. The CDR3 spans 16 residues. Trimming stripped 4 bases from V and 4 bases from J, with 16 bases between. CDR3 sequence (DNA): TGTGCCACCAGTGACCACGTCCCCGGACAGTACAATGAGCAGTTCTTC. Protein: CATSDHVPGQYNEQFF.

Only a few counts were recorded for this clonotype. This rearrangement joins TRBV9 to TRBJ2-3; D is undetermined. This CDR3 spans 16 amino acids. Germline V CDR1 and CDR2: SGDLS, YYNGEE. Trimming cost V 0 bases and J 2 bases, with 13 bases left between them. The CDR3 DNA follows: TGTGCCAGCAGCGTAGCGTCCCGTTCTTACACAGATACGCAGTATTTT. It specifies CASSVASRSYTDTQYF.

This clonotype was counted a few times. The rearrangement joins TRBV20-1 to TRBJ2-1, with D possibly TRBD2 on 6 matching bases. This CDR3 contains 14 residues. Germline CDR1 and CDR2: DFQATT and SNEGSKA (reference sequence). V lost 5 bases and J lost 1, with 12 bases in between. CDR3 amino acids: CSARQSGSYNEQFF. The CDR3 DNA sequence: TGCAGTGCTCGCCAGAGCGGGTCCTACAATGAGCAGTTCTTC.

This sequence joins TRBV20-1 and TRBJ1-2; no clear D gene. V lost 3 bases to trimming and J lost 6 bases, with 2 bases between them. Germline V gives CDR1 DFQATT, CDR2 SNEGSKA (reference sequence). CDR3 length: 9 amino acids. The DNA for the CDR3 is TGCAGTGCTAGTGATGGCTACACCTTC. Translated: CSASDGYTF.

The J gene is TRBJ2-7, the V gene TRBV29-1, with 11 bases fitting TRBD2. The length of the CDR3 is 17 residues. Germline CDR1 SQVTM, CDR2 ANQGSEA. The V gene end was trimmed by 8 bases and the J gene end by 2 bases; junction bases not matched to a gene: 17. The CDR3 DNA follows: TGCAGCCGCGTACAACTAGCGGGAGATACCGGGGCCTACGAGCAGTACTTC. It is translated as CSRVQLAGDTGAYEQYF.

Only a few counts were recorded for this clonotype. V gene TRBV7-9 combines with J gene TRBJ2-1, with no clear D. The germline V and J ends were trimmed by 2 bases and 6 bases, with 11 bases remaining between them. From germline, CDR1 is SEHNR and CDR2 FQNEAQ (reference sequence). The CDR3 is 14 residues long. CDR3 in amino acids: CASSLLKYPNEQFF. DNA for the CDR3: TGTGCCAGCAGCTTACTAAAGTACCCCAATGAGCAGTTCTTC.